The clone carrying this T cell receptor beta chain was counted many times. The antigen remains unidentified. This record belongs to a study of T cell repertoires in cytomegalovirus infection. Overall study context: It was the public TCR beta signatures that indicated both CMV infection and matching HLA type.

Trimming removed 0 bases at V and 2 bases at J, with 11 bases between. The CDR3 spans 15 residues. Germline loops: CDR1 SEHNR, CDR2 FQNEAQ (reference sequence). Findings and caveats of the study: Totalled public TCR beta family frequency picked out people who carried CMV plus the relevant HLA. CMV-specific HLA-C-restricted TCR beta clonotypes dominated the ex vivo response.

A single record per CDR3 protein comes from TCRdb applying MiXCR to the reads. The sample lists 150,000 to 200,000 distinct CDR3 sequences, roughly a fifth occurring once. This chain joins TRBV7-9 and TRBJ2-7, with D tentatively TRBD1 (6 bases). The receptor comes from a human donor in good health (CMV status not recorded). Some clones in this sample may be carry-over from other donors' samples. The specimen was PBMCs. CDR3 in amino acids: CASSLAGGATYEQYF. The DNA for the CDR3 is TGTGCCAGCAGCTTAGCTGGGGGCGCAACCTACGAGCAGTACTTC.